Listed below are T cell receptor beta chains from one sample, sequenced in a study of CD8 T cells in Susac syndrome. TCRdb itself ran the immunoSEQ multiplex PCR reads through MiXCR, one entry per CDR3 protein. This table holds about 83,000 distinct CDR3 sequences, 96% found once. Sequenced material: CD8+ T cells from PBMCs. These receptors originate from a human donor with Susac syndrome. The CDR3 runs from the conserved cysteine through the conserved F or W. The order of the fields is V gene, clone size, J gene, D gene, CDR3 DNA, CDR3 protein. D genes are given only for firm matches. Clone size is shown for a subset of rows, as once, few, many or a class of expanded clone.

TRBV20-1	NA	TRBJ1-5	NA	TGCAGTGCTAGTGACGGATATCAGCCCCAGCATTTT	CSASDGYQPQHF
TRBV3-1	once	TRBJ2-1	TRBD2	TGTGCCAGCAGCCTCCGGGGACTAGCGGCCTACAATGAGCAGTTCTTC	CASSLRGLAAYNEQFF
TRBV24-1	once	TRBJ2-2	NA	TGTGCCACCAGTGATTTTCGCGGGGAGCTGTTTTTT	CATSDFRGELFF
TRBV30	once	TRBJ2-1	TRBD2	TGTGCCTGGAGGGATCATCGACTAGCGGGCCGTGGTGAGCAGTTCTTC	CAWRDHRLAGRGEQFF
TRBV19	NA	TRBJ1-5	NA	TGTGCCAGCCGTGGCGGCAATAGCAATCAGCCCCAGCATTTT	CASRGGNSNQPQHF
TRBV2	NA	TRBJ1-2	NA	TGTGCCAGCAGTGAGCACAGCGACTATGGCTACACCTTC	CASSEHSDYGYTF
TRBV12-3/TRBV12-4	NA	TRBJ1-2	NA	TGTGCCAGCAGGTCATCGAGGGGCTACACCTTC	CASRSSRGYTF
TRBV21-1	NA	TRBJ2-6	NA	TGTGCCAGCAGCAAAGGGCATGGGGGGCGAGGGGCCAACGTCCTGACTTTC	CASSKGHGGRGANVLTF
TRBV28	NA	TRBJ2-5	NA	TGTGCCACCGCTCGACGGGTGGGCGGACCGACGGAGACCCAGTACTTC	CATARRVGGPTETQYF
TRBV2	NA	TRBJ2-7	NA	TGTGCCAGCAGTGCCAGGGGACCATACGAGCAGTACTTC	CASSARGPYEQYF
TRBV29-1	NA	TRBJ1-1	NA	TGCAGCGTTGAGCTGGTTTTGAACACTGAAGCTTTCTTT	CSVELVLNTEAFF
TRBV29-1	NA	TRBJ1-1	NA	TGCAGCGTTGAAGAGACAGGCTACACTGAAGCTTTCTTT	CSVEETGYTEAFF
TRBV15	NA	TRBJ1-1	NA	TGTGCCACCAGCAGAGAAACGGCAGGGGCGAAAAACACTGAAGCTTTCTTT	CATSRETAGAKNTEAFF
TRBV20-1	NA	TRBJ2-7	NA	TGCAGTGCAAGGCCAAGGGGAAGACTATCCTACGAGCAGTACTTC	CSARPRGRLSYEQYF
TRBV4-3	NA	TRBJ2-1	TRBD2	TGCGCCAGCAGCCAAGATCCGTATAGCGGGATTTCATATGAGCAGTTCTTC	CASSQDPYSGISYEQFF
TRBV19	NA	TRBJ1-2	NA	TGTGCCAGTAGTACACGGACACTAACTGGCTACACCTTC	CASSTRTLTGYTF
TRBV7-9	NA	TRBJ2-1	NA	TGTGCCAGCAGCTGGGAAAGGGTTGGCGATGAGCAGTTCTTC	CASSWERVGDEQFF
TRBV7-9	NA	TRBJ2-3	TRBD2	TGTGCCAGCAGCATGCGGGGGGCAACCACAGATACGCAGTATTTT	CASSMRGATTDTQYF
TRBV29-1	NA	TRBJ2-2	NA	TGCAGCGTCGCCGGGACCGAGAACACCGGGGAGCTGTTTTTT	CSVAGTENTGELFF
TRBV20-1	NA	TRBJ1-1	NA	TGCAGTGCTAGAGACTTGGCAGCCAACACTGAAGCTTTCTTT	CSARDLAANTEAFF
TRBV7-2	NA	TRBJ2-7	TRBD2	TGTGCCAGCAGCCTGCCCGGGACTAGCGGAGGATACGAGCAGTACTTC	CASSLPGTSGGYEQYF
TRBV29-1	NA	TRBJ2-1	NA	TGCAGCGTGGGTGGGGTTTACAATGAGCAGTTCTTC	CSVGGVYNEQFF
TRBV9	once	TRBJ2-5	NA	TGTGCCAGCAGCGGGTATGGGGGGGCCGGGGAGACCCAGTACTTC	CASSGYGGAGETQYF
TRBV25-1	NA	TRBJ2-5	TRBD2	TGTGCCAGCAGTGAAGGGACTAGCGGATGGGAGACCCAGTACTTC	CASSEGTSGWETQYF
TRBV5-4	NA	TRBJ1-2	NA	TGTGCCAGCAGCGTCGTCGGGGGGGGCTCAAACTATGGCTACACCTTC	CASSVVGGGSNYGYTF
TRBV27	NA	TRBJ2-5	TRBD1	TGTGCCAGCGCGGCAGGGGGCTGGCGAGAGACCCAGTACTTC	CASAAGGWRETQYF
TRBV4-1	NA	TRBJ1-3	NA	TGCGGATGCAGCGACTCTGGAAACACCATATATTTT	CGCSDSGNTIYF
TRBV11-1	NA	TRBJ2-5	TRBD1	TGTGCCAGCAGCACCAGTTTGGGACAGGGAGAGACCCAGTACTTC	CASSTSLGQGETQYF
TRBV7-7	NA	TRBJ2-5	TRBD2	TGTGCTAGCAGCTTAGCCGTTGGGAGGGAAGAGACCCAGTACTTC	CASSLAVGREETQYF
TRBV28	NA	TRBJ2-7	NA	TGTGCCAGCAGTTTGACGGGTTTTAGCTACGAGCAGTACTTC	CASSLTGFSYEQYF
TRBV5-8	NA	TRBJ2-5	NA	TGTGCCAGCAGCCCCGACATCAACCAAGAGACCCAGTACTTC	CASSPDINQETQYF
TRBV12-3/TRBV12-4	NA	TRBJ1-4	NA	TGTGCCAGCAGTTTCTCACAGACGAATGAAAAACTGTTTTTT	CASSFSQTNEKLFF
TRBV9	NA	TRBJ1-2	NA	TGTGCCAGCAGATACACGGGGGGCTACACCTTC	CASRYTGGYTF
TRBV12-3/TRBV12-4	NA	TRBJ2-5	NA	TGTGCCAGCAGTTTAGTGGGAGTCGGGGCGGCCCGAGAGACCCAGTACTTC	CASSLVGVGAARETQYF
TRBV12-3/TRBV12-4	NA	TRBJ2-2	TRBD2	TGTGCCAGCAGTCCAGGCGGGAGCACCGGGGAGCTGTTTTTT	CASSPGGSTGELFF
TRBV19	NA	TRBJ1-1	NA	TGTGCCAGTAGTATGTGGGGGAACACTGAAGCTTTCTTT	CASSMWGNTEAFF
TRBV9	once	TRBJ1-2	NA	TGTGCCAGCAGCGCTCTGGGACAACCCTACACCTTC	CASSALGQPYTF
TRBV2	NA	TRBJ2-7	NA	TGTGCCAGCAGTGAAGACGGCGGATACTACGAGCAGTACTTC	CASSEDGGYYEQYF
TRBV24-1	NA	TRBJ2-1	NA	TGTGCCACCAGTGATATCTTAAGGAATGAGCAGTTCTTC	CATSDILRNEQFF
TRBV3-1	NA	TRBJ2-1	NA	TGTGCCAGCAGCCCGACTAGTAGGGAGGAGGATGAGCAGTTCTTC	CASSPTSREEDEQFF
TRBV20-1	NA	TRBJ2-4	NA	TGCAGTGCCCCCCCCATGGGGGCGGTTCAGTACTTC	CSAPPMGAVQYF
TRBV9	NA	TRBJ2-1	TRBD1	TGTGCCAGCGGGGACAGCACCCCATCCTACAATGAGCAGTTCTTC	CASGDSTPSYNEQFF
TRBV18	NA	TRBJ2-4	NA	TGTGCCAGCTCACCACCAGAGACCGGGACCCCGGGAGATGGGGGAAACATTCAGTACTTC	CASSPPETGTPGDGGNIQYF
TRBV6-5	once	TRBJ2-7	TRBD1	TGTGCCAGCAGTTGGACAGGAAGCTCCTACGAGCAGTACTTC	CASSWTGSSYEQYF
TRBV29-1	NA	TRBJ2-2	NA	TGCAGCGTTGAAGACTACGGGACTTCTCCCGGGGAGCTGTTTTTT	CSVEDYGTSPGELFF
TRBV29-1	NA	TRBJ1-2	NA	TGCAGCGTTGAAGAGCAGGGTCCAGGCTACACCTTC	CSVEEQGPGYTF
TRBV5-6	NA	TRBJ2-7	NA	TGTGCCAGCAGCCTGAAGACAGGCGGCGAGCAGTACTTC	CASSLKTGGEQYF
TRBV3-1	NA	TRBJ2-1	NA	TGTGCCAGCAGCCAAGAAATCGGGCGAGTGCTGGGGGGCAATGAGCAGTTCTTC	CASSQEIGRVLGGNEQFF
TRBV28	NA	TRBJ2-3	TRBD2	TGTGCCAGCAGCTGGGGGGGACTTGGGGCAGATACGCAGTATTTT	CASSWGGLGADTQYF
TRBV20-1	NA	TRBJ2-1	TRBD2	TGCAGTGCTAGAGTCTCCCGAATCGGACTAGCGGAAACTTGGAGCTCCTACAATGAGCAGTTCTTC	CSARVSRIGLAETWSSYNEQFF
TRBV11-2	few	TRBJ2-7	NA	TGTGCCAGCGCCACGGGGAGCTACGAGCAGTACTTC	CASATGSYEQYF
TRBV7-2	NA	TRBJ2-5	NA	TGTGCCAGCACCTTTTTGGGTCGCGGTGCAGTTTACTTC	CASTFLGRGAVYF
TRBV5-1	NA	TRBJ2-1	NA	TGCGCCAGCAGTTCAGAGCTCGGGATTGATGGTGAGCAGTTCTTC	CASSSELGIDGEQFF
TRBV3-1	NA	TRBJ1-4	NA	TGTGCCAGCAGCAAGGGACCCGGCGGGGAAAAACTGTTTTTT	CASSKGPGGEKLFF
TRBV20-1	NA	TRBJ1-5	NA	TGCAGTGCTAGAGACCGGGGGACACGGTATAGCAATCAGCCCCAGCATTTT	CSARDRGTRYSNQPQHF
TRBV6-5	NA	TRBJ2-1	TRBD2	TGTGCCAGCAGTTACGGGCGGGGGTGGAATGAGCAGTTCTTC	CASSYGRGWNEQFF
TRBV28	NA	TRBJ2-5	NA	TGTGCCAGCAGTTCCCCCCAACTACACAAGCAAGAGACCCAGTACTTC	CASSSPQLHKQETQYF
TRBV5-1	NA	TRBJ2-5	NA	TGCGCCAGCAGCTCGACTAGTCTGGCAGAGACCCAGTACTTC	CASSSTSLAETQYF
TRBV27	NA	TRBJ2-1	NA	TGTGCCAGCAGACACTACAATGAGCAGTTCTTC	CASRHYNEQFF
TRBV29-1	once	TRBJ2-2	NA	TGCAGCGTTTACTGGACCGGGGAGCTGTTTTTT	CSVYWTGELFF